This TCR beta chain was captured by sequencing in a study of T-cell memory formation after mild COVID-19. General study points: Among contracting clones, CD4+ were mainly CM/EM and CD8+ enriched in EMRA.

TCRdb reanalysed the 5' RACE reads using MiXCR and keeps one entry per CDR3 protein. The sample shows around 370,000 distinct CDR3 sequences, roughly 21% of them seen only once. With regard to this clonotype: Its target is not known.

The germline V gene encodes CDR1 SGHAT and CDR2 FQNNGV. The CDR3 loop spans 14 amino acids. Trimming removed 3 bases from V and 4 bases from J, with 9 bases in between. The receptor comes from an adult woman who had mild COVID-19 (a few samples of this study predate the infection). Cell type and time point are not known. The chain is built from TRBV11-2 and TRBJ2-2; possibly TRBD2 for D (6 bases). The material sequenced was PBMCs or a T cell subset sorted from them (not recorded which). The CDR3 loop is CASSLRLGTGELFF. The DNA for the CDR3 is TGTGCCAGCAGCTTGAGACTAGGCACCGGGGAGCTGTTTTTT.